The 32 T cell receptor beta chains below were found in one sample sequenced in a study of identical twins. TCRdb reprocessed the 5' RACE reads with MiXCR, giving one entry per CDR3 protein. The sample records roughly 1.6 million distinct CDR3 sequences, about 31% being singletons. Sequenced sample: cord blood. The receptors come from a newborn girl in good health.

This clonotype was counted a few times. The V call is TRBV7-2, the J call TRBJ2-7; D is uncertain. The J call is in doubt because the DNA end fits TRBJ2-5 better. This CDR3 is 14 amino acids long. Germline V gives CDR1 SGHTA, CDR2 FQGNSA. The CDR3 loop reads CASSFSSLGKTQYF. The CDR3 DNA reads TGTGCCAGCAGCTTTAGCAGTTTGGGCAAGACCCAGTACTTC.

In regard to this clonotype: This may come from a read error, since a much larger clone is one base off. The chain couples TRBV12-3 or TRBV12-4 to TRBJ1-2; 8 bases match TRBD1. This CDR3 is 14 amino acids long. Germline trimming cut 6 bases from V and 4 bases from J; bases unmatched to any gene: 7. For the CDR3, the DNA is TGTGCCAGCAGCCGAGCAGGGGGCGTCTATGGCTACACCTTC. This translates into CASSRAGGVYGYTF.

This clonotype was counted only a few times. The rearrangement links TRBV7-2 to TRBJ2-1; D is unresolved. The V end lost 5 bases, the J end lost 1 base, and 12 bases lay between the germline ends. CDR3 length: 15 amino acids. CDR1 SGHTA and CDR2 FQGNSA come from the germline V gene. The CDR3 nucleotides are TGTGCCAGCAGCAGTAAAAAGCTTTCCTACAATGAGCAGTTCTTC. Protein sequence: CASSSKKLSYNEQFF. Complete variable domain (other parts from reference TRBV7-2 and TRBJ2-1): GAGVSQSPSNKVTEKGKDVELRCDPISGHTALYWYRQSLGQGLEFLIYFQGNSAPDKSGLPSDRFSAERTGGSVSTLTIQRTQQEDSAVYLCASSSKKLSYNEQFFGPGTRLTVL.

This clonotype has only a few counts. This chain links TRBV12-3 or TRBV12-4 with TRBJ1-5; D possibly corresponds to TRBD1 (5 bases). V lost 6 bases to trimming and J lost 4 bases, with 13 bases between them. The CDR3 runs 14 residues. CDR3 loop: CASSRSGSNQPQHF. DNA of the CDR3: TGTGCCAGCAGCCGCTCAGGGTCAAATCAGCCCCAGCATTTT.

V is TRBV25-1 and J is TRBJ1-4; D remains ambiguous. The length of the CDR3 is 12 residues. Deletions cut 4 bases from V and 8 bases from J, with 8 bases between. CDR1 is MGHDK, CDR2 SYGVNS, per germline. The DNA for the CDR3 is TGTGCCAGCAGTGCGGGCCTAGAAAAACTGTTTTTT. It translates to CASSAGLEKLFF.

This clonotype was counted a few times. This rearrangement joins TRBV15 to TRBJ2-4, with TRBD2 matching 7 bases. The J call may be incorrect, as the DNA end agrees better with TRBJ2-7. CDR1 and CDR2 from the germline V gene are LNHNV and YYDKDF (reference sequence). The CDR3 has 17 residues. CDR3 residues: CATSSLGGGENPCEQYF. The CDR3 DNA follows: TGTGCCACCAGCAGCCTAGGTGGGGGGGAAAATCCTTGCGAGCAGTACTTC.

This clonotype was seen many times. The chain links TRBV7-2 to TRBJ2-1, with D tentatively TRBD1 (6 bases). V dropped 1 base and J dropped 4 bases, with 14 bases sitting between them. The CDR3 is 16 residues long. Per the germline V gene, CDR1 is SGHTA and CDR2 is FQGNSA. The CDR3: CASSLESQRGYNEQFF. CDR3 nucleotide sequence: TGTGCCAGCAGCTTAGAATCACAGAGGGGGTACAATGAGCAGTTCTTC.

This clonotype was observed a few times. V usage is TRBV4-2 and J usage is TRBJ1-1; D is uncertain. This CDR3 contains 16 residues. Trimming left V 0 bases short and J 0 bases short, with 11 bases between. Germline assignment: CDR1 LGHNA and CDR2 YNFKEQ. The CDR3 bases are TGTGCCAGCAGCCAAGATTTAAGTATCTTGAACACTGAAGCTTTCTTT. Encoded protein: CASSQDLSILNTEAFF.

This chain uses TRBV20-1 with TRBJ2-1, with D tentatively TRBD2 (6 bases). V lost 4 bases to trimming and J lost 13 bases, with 17 bases between them. Germline lookup yields CDR1 DFQATT and CDR2 SNEGSKA (reference sequence). CDR3 length: 12 amino acids. This CDR3 is CSAKRPGETQFF. The CDR3 nucleotides read TGCAGTGCTAAAAGGCCGGGGGAGACCCAGTTCTTC.

The chain is built from TRBV3-1 and TRBJ2-5; no clear D. This CDR3 region has 15 residues. V lost 0 bases to trimming and J lost 5 bases, with 13 bases between them. Germline lookup yields CDR1 LGHDT and CDR2 YNNKEL (reference sequence). The CDR3 bases are TGTGCCAGCAGCCAAGATGGTGGTAGAGGCGAGACCCAGTACTTC. Residues: CASSQDGGRGETQYF.

In DNA, the CDR3 is TGCAGTGCTCTCCAAGTTGAGGCGAATCAGCCCCAGCATTTT. Amino acids: CSALQVEANQPQHF. The gene calls are TRBV20-1 and TRBJ1-5; D is uncertain. V shed 5 bases and J shed 4 bases, with 15 bases lying between them. The CDR3 loop spans 14 amino acids. Germline V gene lookup returns CDR1 DFQATT and CDR2 SNEGSKA (reference sequence).

The chain uses TRBV28 and TRBJ2-7, with 7 positions matching TRBD1. CDR1 and CDR2 from the germline V gene are MDHEN and SYDVKM. The junction had 8 bases not matched to a gene; V was cut back by 3 bases and J by 0 bases. The CDR3 is made up of 16 amino acids. The CDR3 region has the DNA TGTGCCAGCAGTTTGCTGACAGGGCCATACTCCTACGAGCAGTACTTC. Translation: CASSLLTGPYSYEQYF.

This clonotype was observed at least ten times. This chain links TRBV6-2 or TRBV6-3 with TRBJ2-1; TRBD2 matches at 7 bases. CDR1 MNHEY and CDR2 SVGEGT come from the germline V gene. V shed 8 bases, J shed 4 bases, and the junction held 2 bases outside the gene matches. The CDR3 covers 12 residues. CDR3 protein: CASRLAYNEQFF. The CDR3 nucleotides read TGTGCCAGCCGACTAGCTTACAATGAGCAGTTCTTC.

Only a few counts were recorded for this clonotype. The chain combines TRBV28 with TRBJ2-7; 8 bases line up with TRBD2. The CDR3 sequence is 16 residues long. The V gene end was trimmed by 4 bases and the J gene end by 3 bases; junction bases not matched to a gene: 11. The germline V gene has CDR1 MDHEN and CDR2 SYDVKM. The DNA for the CDR3 is TGTGCCAGCAGTTCCCCCCGGGCTAGCGGGTACTACGAGCAGTACTTC. Residues: CASSSPRASGYYEQYF.

The rearrangement uses TRBV5-1 and TRBJ2-1; the D is unclear. The CDR3 extends over 14 amino acids. Looked up from germline, CDR1 is SGHRS and CDR2 is YFSETQ. V dropped 3 bases and J dropped 13 bases, with 20 bases sitting between them. CDR3 protein: CASSSETASTTQFF. CDR3 DNA sequence: TGCGCCAGCAGCTCGGAGACGGCGTCAACGACCCAGTTCTTC. Filled out from reference TRBV5-1 and TRBJ2-1, the complete variable domain reads KAGVTQTPRYLIKTRGQQVTLSCSPISGHRSVSWYQQTPGQGLQFLFEYFSETQRNKGNFPGRFSGRQFSNSRSEMNVSTLELGDSALYLCASSSETASTTQFFGPGTRLTVL.

This clonotype has a handful of counts. This chain connects TRBV12-3 or TRBV12-4 to TRBJ1-5; 8 bases are shared with TRBD1. The length of the CDR3 is 13 residues. V gave up 7 bases and J gave up 6 bases; unmatched junction bases: 5. CDR3 loop: CASTQGAGQPQHF. The CDR3, as DNA: TGTGCCAGCACCCAGGGGGCAGGTCAGCCCCAGCATTTT.

The chain joins TRBV6-6 to TRBJ2-5; 12 nucleotides align to TRBD2. The DNA end is more similar to TRBJ2-7, so the J call may be wrong. The germline gives CDR1 MNHNY, CDR2 SVGAGI (reference sequence). The CDR3 has 13 amino acids. CDR3 residues: CASGLAGRDEQYF. The DNA of the CDR3 is TGTGCCAGCGGACTAGCGGGAAGGGACGAGCAGTACTTC.

This clonotype appeared a few times. J is TRBJ2-3 and V is TRBV24-1; no clear D. The CDR3 is 13 amino acids. V shed 5 bases and J shed 5 bases, with 10 bases lying between them. The V gene's germline CDR1 is KGHDR and CDR2 SFDVKD. The CDR3 DNA follows: TGTGCCACCAGTGTCTCGACTGGAGATACGCAGTATTTT. This gives the protein CATSVSTGDTQYF.

CDR3 residues: CASSLVGTSEYQETQYF. The CDR3, as DNA: TGCGCCAGCAGCTTGGTCGGGACTAGCGAGTACCAAGAGACCCAGTACTTC. The rearrangement joins TRBV5-1 to TRBJ2-5, with 10 bases identical to TRBD2. CDR1 SGHRS and CDR2 YFSETQ come from the germline V gene. Trimming took 0 bases from V and 0 from J; bases not matched to a gene: 5. CDR3 length: 17 amino acids. Full variable domain (outside the CDR3, taken from reference TRBV5-1 and TRBJ2-5): KAGVTQTPRYLIKTRGQQVTLSCSPISGHRSVSWYQQTPGQGLQFLFEYFSETQRNKGNFPGRFSGRQFSNSRSEMNVSTLELGDSALYLCASSLVGTSEYQETQYFGPGTRLLVL.

A few counts support this clonotype. The chain recombines TRBV6-2 or TRBV6-3 with TRBJ2-3; D gene uncertain. Germline V lookup: CDR1 MNHEY, CDR2 SVGEGT. The V end was cut by 2 bases, the J end by 0 bases, with 24 bases between. The CDR3 totals 20 residues. CDR3 sequence: CASSYRHNVFRTSSTDTQYF. DNA for the CDR3: TGTGCCAGCAGTTACCGTCATAATGTATTCAGGACGTCTAGCACAGATACGCAGTATTTT.

The CDR3 sequence: CSARDSSGRSTGELFF. CDR3 nucleotide sequence: TGCAGTGCTAGAGATAGCAGCGGGAGGAGCACCGGGGAGCTGTTTTTT. This chain joins TRBV20-1 and TRBJ2-2; 9 bases map to TRBD2. The J segment lost 4 bases and the V segment lost 0 bases, leaving 6 bases of the junction unmatched. Germline V gene sequence: CDR1 DFQATT, CDR2 SNEGSKA (reference sequence). This CDR3 is 16 amino acids long.

Only a few counts were recorded for this clonotype. The chain has TRBV21-1 and TRBJ1-1; the table gives TRBD1 as D, unverified against the DNA. TRBV21-1 has pseudogene status. The CDR3 loop spans 12 amino acids. The CDR3 nucleotides read TGTGCCAGCAGCGCCCCTTCCCCTGAAGCTTTCTTT. Residues: CASSAPSPEAFF.

This clonotype showed up just a few times. V is TRBV9 and J is TRBJ2-3, with unresolved D. Looked up from germline, CDR1 is SGDLS and CDR2 is YYNGEE. The CDR3 runs to 13 residues. V was pared by 0 bases and J by 6 bases, with 8 bases between. In DNA, the CDR3 is TGTGCCAGCAGCGTAGGCCCGAGTGATACGCAGTATTTT. This translates into CASSVGPSDTQYF.

This clonotype has ten or more counts. CDR3: CAISGLAGGSYEQYF. The CDR3, as DNA: TGTGCCATCAGTGGACTAGCGGGGGGGTCCTACGAGCAGTACTTC. J is TRBJ2-7 and V is TRBV10-3; 14 bases match TRBD2. Germline lookup yields CDR1 ENHRY and CDR2 SYGVKD. V lost 4 bases to trimming and J lost 1 base; unmatched junction nucleotides: 0. CDR3 size: 15 residues.

In its sample, this clonotype was seen a few times. The V call is TRBV28, the J call TRBJ1-4; D remains ambiguous. The CDR3 consists of 15 residues. CDR1 is MDHEN and CDR2 is SYDVKM in the germline V gene. Trimming took off 7 bases at V and 6 bases at J, with 18 bases between the two ends. As DNA, the CDR3 is TGTGCCAGCACCGTAGCTGGCCTTGGTTATGAAAAACTGTTTTTT. Protein: CASTVAGLGYEKLFF.

The gene calls are TRBV9 and TRBJ2-5, with 8 bases matching TRBD2. Trimming at V came to 4 bases and at J to 13 bases, leaving 12 bases not matched to a gene. This CDR3 comprises 13 residues. Germline V gene sequence: CDR1 SGDLS, CDR2 YYNGEE. The CDR3 coding sequence is TGTGCCAGCAGCAGCGGGACTAGAAACGAGCGGTACTTC. This encodes CASSSGTRNERYF.

In this sample, this clonotype turned up a few times. V and J are TRBV10-3 and TRBJ2-5; no firm D call. Between the trimmed V and J ends, which lost 6 bases and 4 bases, there was a span of 9 bases. Germline lookup yields CDR1 ENHRY and CDR2 SYGVKD. The CDR3 sequence is 12 residues long. As DNA, the CDR3 is TGTGCCATCAGCGCAACTGGAGAGACCCAGTACTTC. It codes for CAISATGETQYF.

The chain uses TRBV6-1 and TRBJ2-1; TRBD2 aligns across 9 bases. The CDR3 length is 16 residues. Germline loops: CDR1 MNHNS, CDR2 SASEGT. V was pared by 6 bases and J by 6 bases, with 12 bases of the junction left unmatched. The DNA of the CDR3 is TGTGCCAGCAGGACCTTCTTAGCGGGAGCCGGCAATGAGCAGTTCTTC. Protein product: CASRTFLAGAGNEQFF.

CDR3 sequence (DNA): TGCAGTGCTAAAAACCTCGTGGGCTCCTACAATGAGCAGTTCTTC. Translated: CSAKNLVGSYNEQFF. The V and J genes are TRBV20-1 and TRBJ2-1; D not certain. The V end was cut by 4 bases, the J end by 0 bases, with 13 bases between. The CDR3 is 15 residues long. The V gene's germline CDR1 is DFQATT and CDR2 SNEGSKA (reference sequence).

This clonotype has just a few counts. This chain connects TRBV12-3 or TRBV12-4 to TRBJ2-1; 8 bases line up with TRBD2. This CDR3 has 14 amino acids. J was trimmed by 7 bases and V by 3 bases; bases with no gene match: 5. The CDR3 is CASSFTGGRNEQFF. The CDR3 region has the DNA TGTGCCAGCAGTTTCACGGGAGGGAGGAATGAGCAGTTCTTC.

Regarding this clonotype: One junction end does not reproduce the germline sequence, and a read error may be involved. This chain uses TRBV7-2 with TRBJ2-4; possible D gene TRBD2, 6 bases. Looked up from germline, CDR1 is SGHTA and CDR2 is FQGNSA. The CDR3 spans 16 residues. Here the CDR3 DNA reads TGTGCCAGCAGCTTAGTTCCTAGCGCGACCAAAAGCATTCAGTACTTC. Translated, it gives CASSLVPSATKSIQYF.

The chain is built from TRBV18 and TRBJ1-4, with a possible D match to TRBD1 (5 bases). The V gene lost 0 bases and the J gene lost 8 bases, with 13 bases spanning the gap. The germline gives CDR1 KGHSH, CDR2 LQKENI. CDR3 length: 15 residues. DNA for the CDR3: TGTGCCAGCTCACCACCGGTCGGGGCTGGGGAAAAACTGTTTTTT. As protein: CASSPPVGAGEKLFF.